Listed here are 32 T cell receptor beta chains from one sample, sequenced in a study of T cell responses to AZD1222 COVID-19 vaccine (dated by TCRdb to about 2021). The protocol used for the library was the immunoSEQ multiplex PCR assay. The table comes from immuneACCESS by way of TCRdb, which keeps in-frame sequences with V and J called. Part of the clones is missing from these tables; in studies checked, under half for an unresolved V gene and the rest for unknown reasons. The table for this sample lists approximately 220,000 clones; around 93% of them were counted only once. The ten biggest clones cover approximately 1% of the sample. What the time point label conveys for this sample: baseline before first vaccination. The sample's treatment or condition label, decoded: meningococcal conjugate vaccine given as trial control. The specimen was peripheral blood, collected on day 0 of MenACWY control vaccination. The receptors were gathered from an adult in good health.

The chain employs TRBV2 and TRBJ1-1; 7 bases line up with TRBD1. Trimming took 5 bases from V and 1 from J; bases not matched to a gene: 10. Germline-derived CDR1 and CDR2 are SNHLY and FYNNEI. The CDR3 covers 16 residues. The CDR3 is CASSRAWGQTNTEAFF. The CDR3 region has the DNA TGTGCCAGCAGTCGCGCTTGGGGACAGACGAACACTGAAGCTTTCTTT.

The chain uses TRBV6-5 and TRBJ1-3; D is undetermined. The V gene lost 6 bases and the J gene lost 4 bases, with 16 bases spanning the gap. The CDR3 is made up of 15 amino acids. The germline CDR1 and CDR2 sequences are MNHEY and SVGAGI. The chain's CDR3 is CASRYTARRGNTIYF. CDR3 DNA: TGTGCCAGCAGATACACGGCCCGGAGGGGAAACACCATATATTTT.

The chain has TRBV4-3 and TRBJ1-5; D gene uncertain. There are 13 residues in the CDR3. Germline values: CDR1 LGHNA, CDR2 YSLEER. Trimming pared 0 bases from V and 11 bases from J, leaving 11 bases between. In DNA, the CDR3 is TGCGCCAGCAGCCAAGATTTCCTCGGGGCCCAGCATTTT. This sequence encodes CASSQDFLGAQHF.

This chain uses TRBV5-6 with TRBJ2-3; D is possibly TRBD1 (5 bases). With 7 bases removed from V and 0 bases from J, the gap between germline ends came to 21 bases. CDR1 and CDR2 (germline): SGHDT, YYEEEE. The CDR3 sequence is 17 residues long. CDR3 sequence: CASYLLTQAFSTDTQYF. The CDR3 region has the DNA TGTGCCAGCTACTTGCTAACACAGGCCTTTAGCACAGATACGCAGTATTTT.

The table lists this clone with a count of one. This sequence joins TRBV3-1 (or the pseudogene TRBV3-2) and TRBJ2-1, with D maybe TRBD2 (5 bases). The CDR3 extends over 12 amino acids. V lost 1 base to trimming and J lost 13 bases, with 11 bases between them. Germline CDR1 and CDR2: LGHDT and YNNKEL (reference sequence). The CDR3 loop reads CASSQVAGVQFF. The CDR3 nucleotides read TGTGCCAGCAGCCAAGTTGCCGGGGTTCAGTTCTTC.

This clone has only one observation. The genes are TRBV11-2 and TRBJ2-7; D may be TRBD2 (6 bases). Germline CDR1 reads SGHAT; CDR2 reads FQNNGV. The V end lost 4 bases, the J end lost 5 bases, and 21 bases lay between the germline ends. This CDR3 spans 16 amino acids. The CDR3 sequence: CASSSGPRRVRDEQYF. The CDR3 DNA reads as TGTGCCAGCAGCTCCGGTCCCCGGAGGGTTCGGGACGAGCAGTACTTC.

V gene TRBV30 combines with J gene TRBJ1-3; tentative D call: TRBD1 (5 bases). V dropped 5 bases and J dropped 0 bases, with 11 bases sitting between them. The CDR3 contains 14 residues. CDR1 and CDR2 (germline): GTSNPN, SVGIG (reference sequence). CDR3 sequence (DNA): TGTGCCTGGCAGCGGACACGCTCTGGAAACACCATATATTTT. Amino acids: CAWQRTRSGNTIYF.

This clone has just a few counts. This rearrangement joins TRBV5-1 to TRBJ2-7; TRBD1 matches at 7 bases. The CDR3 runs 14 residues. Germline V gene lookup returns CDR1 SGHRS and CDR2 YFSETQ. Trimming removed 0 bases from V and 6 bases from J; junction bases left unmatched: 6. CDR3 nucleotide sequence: TGCGCCAGCAGCTTGGCAGTTGACAGGGCCGAGCAGTACTTC. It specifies CASSLAVDRAEQYF.

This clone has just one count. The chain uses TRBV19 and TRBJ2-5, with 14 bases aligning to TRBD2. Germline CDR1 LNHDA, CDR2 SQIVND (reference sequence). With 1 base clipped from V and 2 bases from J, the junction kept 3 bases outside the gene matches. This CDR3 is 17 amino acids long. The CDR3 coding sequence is TGTGCCAGTAGTATAGGTGGACTAGCGGGGGGACAAGAGACCCAGTACTTC. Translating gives CASSIGGLAGGQETQYF.

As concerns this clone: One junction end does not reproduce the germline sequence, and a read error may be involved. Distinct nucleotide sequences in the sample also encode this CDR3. Written as DNA, the CDR3 is TGTGCTAGCAGCCCCCATTTAGGGGAGCAGTTCTTC. This gives the protein CASSPHLGEQFF. This chain uses TRBV6-5 with TRBJ2-1; no clear D. The CDR3 totals 12 residues. From germline, CDR1 is MNHEY and CDR2 SVGAGI.

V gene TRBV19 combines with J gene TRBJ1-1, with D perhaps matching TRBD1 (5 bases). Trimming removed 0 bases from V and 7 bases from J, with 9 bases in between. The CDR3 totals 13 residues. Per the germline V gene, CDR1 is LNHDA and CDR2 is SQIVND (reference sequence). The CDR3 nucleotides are TGTGCCAGTAGTATAGATTGGGGGGGTGAAGCTTTCTTT. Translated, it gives CASSIDWGGEAFF.

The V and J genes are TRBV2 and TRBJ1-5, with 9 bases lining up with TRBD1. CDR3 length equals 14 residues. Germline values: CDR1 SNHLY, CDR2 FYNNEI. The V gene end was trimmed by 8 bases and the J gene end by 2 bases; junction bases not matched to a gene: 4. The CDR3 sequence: CASGTGRGNQPQHF. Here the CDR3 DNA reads TGTGCCAGCGGGACAGGGCGAGGCAATCAGCCCCAGCATTTT. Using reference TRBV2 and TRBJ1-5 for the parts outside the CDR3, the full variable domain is EPEVTQTPSHQVTQMGQEVILRCVPISNHLYFYWYRQILGQKVEFLVSFYNNEISEKSEIFDDQFSVERPDGSNFTLKIRSTKLEDSAMYFCASGTGRGNQPQHFGDGTRLSIL.

CDR3: CASSLTVVNEQFF. CDR3 sequence (DNA): TGTGCCAGCAGCCTCACTGTAGTGAATGAGCAGTTCTTC. This chain joins TRBV28 and TRBJ2-1; D is undetermined. The V and J ends lost 6 bases and 7 bases respectively, with 13 bases between them. CDR1 and CDR2 from the germline V gene are MDHEN and SYDVKM. The CDR3 loop spans 13 amino acids. Filled out from reference TRBV28 and TRBJ2-1, the complete variable domain reads DVKVTQSSRYLVKRTGEKVFLECVQDMDHENMFWYRQDPGLGLRLIYFSYDVKMKEKGDIPEGYSVSREKKERFSLILESASTNQTSMYLCASSLTVVNEQFFGPGTRLTVL.

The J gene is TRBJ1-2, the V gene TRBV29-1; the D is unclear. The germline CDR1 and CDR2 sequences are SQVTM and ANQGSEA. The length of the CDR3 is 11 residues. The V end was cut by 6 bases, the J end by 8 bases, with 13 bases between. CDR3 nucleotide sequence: TGCAGCGTGAATTCTGGTAGCGGCTACACCTTC. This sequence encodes CSVNSGSGYTF.

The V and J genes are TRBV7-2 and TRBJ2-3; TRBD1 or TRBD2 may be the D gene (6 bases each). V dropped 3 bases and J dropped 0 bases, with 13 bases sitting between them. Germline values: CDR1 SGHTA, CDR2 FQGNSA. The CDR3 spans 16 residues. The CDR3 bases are TGTGCCAGCAGCTTCGTCGGGGGCGGGAGCACAGATACGCAGTATTTT. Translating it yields CASSFVGGGSTDTQYF.

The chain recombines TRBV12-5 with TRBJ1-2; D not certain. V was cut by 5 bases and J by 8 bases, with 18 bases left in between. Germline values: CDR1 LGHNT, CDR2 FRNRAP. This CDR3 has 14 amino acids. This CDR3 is CASGPSARRPGYTF. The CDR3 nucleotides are TGTGCTAGTGGTCCCAGCGCTAGGAGACCCGGCTACACCTTC.

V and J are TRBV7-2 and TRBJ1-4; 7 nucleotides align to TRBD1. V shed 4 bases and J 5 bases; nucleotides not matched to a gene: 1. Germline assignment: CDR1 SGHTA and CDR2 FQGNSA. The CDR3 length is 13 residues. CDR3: CASSSDRNEKLFF. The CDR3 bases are TGTGCCAGCAGCTCGGACAGGAATGAAAAACTGTTTTTT.

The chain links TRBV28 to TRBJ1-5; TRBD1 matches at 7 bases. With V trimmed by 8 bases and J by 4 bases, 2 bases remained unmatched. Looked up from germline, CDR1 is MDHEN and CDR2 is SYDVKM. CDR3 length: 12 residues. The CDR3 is CASVQGNQPQHF. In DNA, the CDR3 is TGTGCCAGCGTACAGGGGAATCAGCCCCAGCATTTT.

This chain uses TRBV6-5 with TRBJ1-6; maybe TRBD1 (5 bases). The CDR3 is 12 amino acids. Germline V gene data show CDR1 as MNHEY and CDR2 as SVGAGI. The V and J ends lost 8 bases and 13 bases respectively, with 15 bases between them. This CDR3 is CASRYRGAPLHF. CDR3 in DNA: TGTGCCAGCCGCTATCGTGGGGCCCCCCTCCACTTT.

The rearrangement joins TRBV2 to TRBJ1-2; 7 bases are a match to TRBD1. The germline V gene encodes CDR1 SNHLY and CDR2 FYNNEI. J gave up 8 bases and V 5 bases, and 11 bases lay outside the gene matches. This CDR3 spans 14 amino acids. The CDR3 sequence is CASSRRQGIGGYTF. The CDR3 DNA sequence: TGTGCCAGCAGTCGCCGACAGGGTATCGGAGGCTACACCTTC.

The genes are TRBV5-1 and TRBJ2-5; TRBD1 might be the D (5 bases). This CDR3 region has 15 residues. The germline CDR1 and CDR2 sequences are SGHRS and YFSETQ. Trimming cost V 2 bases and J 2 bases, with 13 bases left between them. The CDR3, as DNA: TGCGCCAGCAGCTTACGTACAGGAGCTCAAGAGACCCAGTACTTC. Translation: CASSLRTGAQETQYF.

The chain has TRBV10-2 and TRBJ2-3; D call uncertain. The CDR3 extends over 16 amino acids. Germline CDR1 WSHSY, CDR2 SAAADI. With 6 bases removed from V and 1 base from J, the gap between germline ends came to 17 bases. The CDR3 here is CASRTPPGLGTDTQYF. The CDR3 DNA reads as TGCGCCAGCAGGACCCCCCCCGGTCTAGGCACAGATACGCAGTATTTT.

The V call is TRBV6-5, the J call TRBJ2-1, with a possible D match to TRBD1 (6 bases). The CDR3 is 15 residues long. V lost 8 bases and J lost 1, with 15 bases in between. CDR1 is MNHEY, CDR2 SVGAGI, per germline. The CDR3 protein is CASGRTGFSYNEQFF. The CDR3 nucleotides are TGTGCCAGCGGGCGAACAGGGTTTTCCTACAATGAGCAGTTCTTC.

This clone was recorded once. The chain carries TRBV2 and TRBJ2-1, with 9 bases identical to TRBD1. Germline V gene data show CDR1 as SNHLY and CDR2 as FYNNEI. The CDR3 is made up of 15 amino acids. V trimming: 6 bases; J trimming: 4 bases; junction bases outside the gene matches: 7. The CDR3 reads CASRPDRGGYNEQFF. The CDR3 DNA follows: TGTGCCAGCAGGCCCGACAGGGGGGGATACAATGAGCAGTTCTTC.

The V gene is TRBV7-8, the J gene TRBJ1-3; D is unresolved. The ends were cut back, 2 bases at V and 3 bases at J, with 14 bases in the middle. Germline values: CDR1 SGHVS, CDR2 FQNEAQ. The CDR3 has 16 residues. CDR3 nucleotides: TGTGCCAGCAGCTTAAGTAGTTCCATGGGTGGAAACACCATATATTTT. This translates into CASSLSSSMGGNTIYF.

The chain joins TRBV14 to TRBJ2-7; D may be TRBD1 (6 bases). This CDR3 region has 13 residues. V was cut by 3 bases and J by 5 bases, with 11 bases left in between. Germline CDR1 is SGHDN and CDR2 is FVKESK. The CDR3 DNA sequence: TGTGCCAGCAGCCAGTGGGGGCGAGACGAGCAGTACTTC. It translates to CASSQWGRDEQYF.

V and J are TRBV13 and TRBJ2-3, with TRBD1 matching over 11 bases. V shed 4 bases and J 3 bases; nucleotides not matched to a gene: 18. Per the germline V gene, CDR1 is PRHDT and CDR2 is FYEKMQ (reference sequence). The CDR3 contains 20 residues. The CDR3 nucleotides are TGTGCCAGCAGCTCCACGGACAGGGGGCTAACGATCCTCTCAACAGATACGCAGTATTTT. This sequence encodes CASSSTDRGLTILSTDTQYF.

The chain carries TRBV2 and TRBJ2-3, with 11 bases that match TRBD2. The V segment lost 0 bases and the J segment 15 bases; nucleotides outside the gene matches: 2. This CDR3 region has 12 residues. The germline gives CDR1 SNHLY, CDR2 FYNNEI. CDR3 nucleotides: TGTGCCAGCAGTGAAGCGCTAGCGGGGGGTTATTTT. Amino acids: CASSEALAGGYF.

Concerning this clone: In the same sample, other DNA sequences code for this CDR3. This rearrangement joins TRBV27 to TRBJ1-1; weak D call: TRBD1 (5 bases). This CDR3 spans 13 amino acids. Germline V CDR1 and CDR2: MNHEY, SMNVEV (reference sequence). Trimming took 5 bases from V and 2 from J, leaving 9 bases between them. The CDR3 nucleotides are TGTGCCAGCAGTCTGGGACGTAACACTGAAGCTTTCTTT. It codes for CASSLGRNTEAFF.

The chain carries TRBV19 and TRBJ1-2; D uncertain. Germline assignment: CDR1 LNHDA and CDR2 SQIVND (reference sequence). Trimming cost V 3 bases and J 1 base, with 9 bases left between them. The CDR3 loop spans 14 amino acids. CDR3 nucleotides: TGTGCCAGTAGTATGATAGTGCGTAACTATGGCTACACCTTC. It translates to CASSMIVRNYGYTF.

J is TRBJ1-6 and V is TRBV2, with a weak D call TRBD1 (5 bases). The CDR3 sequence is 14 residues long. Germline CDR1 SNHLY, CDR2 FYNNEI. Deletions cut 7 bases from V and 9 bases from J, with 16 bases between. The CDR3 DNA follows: TGTGCCAGCAAGACAGACGCTGCAGTTTCACCCCTCCACTTT. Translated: CASKTDAAVSPLHF.

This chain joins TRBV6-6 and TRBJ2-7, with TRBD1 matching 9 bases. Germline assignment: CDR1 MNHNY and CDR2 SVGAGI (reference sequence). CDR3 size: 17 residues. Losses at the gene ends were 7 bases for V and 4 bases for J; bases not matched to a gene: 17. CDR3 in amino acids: CASNRAYTGTGTYEQYF. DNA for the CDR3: TGTGCCAGCAATCGAGCCTACACCGGGACAGGGACATACGAGCAGTACTTC.